The 24 T cell receptor beta chains presented below share a single source sample, sequenced in a study (dated by TCRdb to 2014 to 2015). Libraries were built with 5' RACE. Sequencing instrument: Illumina MiSeq. TCRdb took the public reads, trimmed them with fastp at Q25, ran MiXCR for clone calling and kept in-frame beta chains. CDR3 protein sequences are deduplicated, and each keeps its most common genes and DNA. The sample table shows tens of thousands of distinct CDR3 sequences, and about 28% are seen once. Clones ranked in the top ten supply approximately 2% of the sample. Material: naive CD4+ T cells sorted from blood. In the paper's terms, the cell subset or site label means: naive CD4+ T cells, CD4+CD45RA+CD25-. These receptors all stem from a female donor with breast cancer.

This rearrangement joins TRBV7-6 to TRBJ2-7, with 9 bases fitting TRBD1. Unmatched junction bases numbered 4, after V lost 5 bases and J lost 5 bases. Per germline, CDR1 SGHVS and CDR2 FNYEAQ. The CDR3 sequence is 13 residues long. The CDR3 sequence: CASSPRTGDEQYF. As DNA, the CDR3 is TGTGCCAGCAGCCCACGGACAGGGGACGAGCAGTACTTC.

V usage is TRBV5-1 and J usage is TRBJ1-1; no clear D. CDR3 length equals 14 residues. Trimming removed 3 bases from V and 1 base from J, with 10 bases in between. Germline V gene sequence: CDR1 SGHRS, CDR2 YFSETQ. This chain's CDR3 is CASSSDGPNTEAFF. The CDR3 DNA reads TGCGCCAGCAGCTCTGACGGGCCGAACACTGAAGCTTTCTTT. Looking up the rest from reference TRBV5-1 and TRBJ1-1 gives the full variable domain: KAGVTQTPRYLIKTRGQQVTLSCSPISGHRSVSWYQQTPGQGLQFLFEYFSETQRNKGNFPGRFSGRQFSNSRSEMNVSTLELGDSALYLCASSSDGPNTEAFFGQGTRLTVV.

This clonotype was picked up many times. Written as DNA, the CDR3 is TGCGCCAGCAGCCGACGATACAATGAGCAGTTCTTC. Its protein is CASSRRYNEQFF. This chain connects TRBV4-1 to TRBJ2-1; D not certain. The CDR3 covers 12 residues. Germline assignment: CDR1 MGHRA and CDR2 YSYEKL. V was clipped by 4 bases and J by 4 bases, with 5 bases between them.

This clonotype occurred a few times. V and J are TRBV24-1 and TRBJ1-2; D is uncertain. V shed 9 bases and J shed 2 bases, with 9 bases lying between them. Germline assignment: CDR1 KGHDR and CDR2 SFDVKD. The CDR3 runs 12 residues. The DNA for the CDR3 is TGTGCCACCTCGCGACAAAACTATGGCTACACCTTC. Its translation is CATSRQNYGYTF.

This clonotype was observed a few times. The V call is TRBV24-1, the J call TRBJ2-5; D remains ambiguous. The CDR3 is made up of 16 amino acids. Germline V gene lookup returns CDR1 KGHDR and CDR2 SFDVKD. V was clipped by 2 bases and J by 3 bases, with 15 bases between them. As DNA, the CDR3 is TGTGCCACCAGTGATTCGTCGGGCGATCGCGAAGAGACCCAGTACTTC. Its protein product is CATSDSSGDREETQYF.

This clonotype was counted only a few times. The chain combines TRBV5-1 with TRBJ2-3, with TRBD2 matching 11 bases. The germline V gene encodes CDR1 SGHRS and CDR2 YFSETQ. The V and J ends lost 4 bases and 2 bases, in that order; junction bases with no gene match: 9. This CDR3 has 17 residues. CDR3 region: CASSARLAGINTDTQYF. Written as DNA, the CDR3 is TGCGCCAGCAGCGCCAGACTAGCGGGGATTAACACAGATACGCAGTATTTT.

The chain joins TRBV5-1 to TRBJ2-1; D possibly corresponds to TRBD2 (6 bases). The CDR3 totals 15 residues. Germline V CDR1 and CDR2: SGHRS, YFSETQ. V lost 7 bases, J lost 5 bases, and 19 bases lay in between. CDR3 coding DNA: TGCGCCAGCCAACCCCCCGGGAGATCCAACAATGAGCAGTTCTTC. Residues: CASQPPGRSNNEQFF.

CDR3: CSGTVGSGSDEQYF. The CDR3 DNA sequence: TGCAGTGGAACCGTCGGTAGCGGGAGTGACGAGCAGTACTTC. The chain recombines TRBV20-1 with TRBJ2-7; 9 bases line up with TRBD2. Germline assignment: CDR1 DFQATT and CDR2 SNEGSKA (reference sequence). V lost 7 bases to trimming and J lost 5 bases; unmatched junction nucleotides: 12. The CDR3 loop spans 14 amino acids.

This clonotype has only a few counts. The junction and the germline gene differ at one end; a read error may be behind it. The J gene is TRBJ1-5, the V gene TRBV7-7; 7 nucleotides line up with TRBD1. The CDR3 has 17 amino acids. Germline-derived CDR1 and CDR2 are SSHAT and FNYEAQ (reference sequence). The CDR3 DNA reads as TGTGCTAGCAGTCAACACCGGGACAGCTATAGCAATCAGCCCCAGCATTTT. Its protein product is CASSQHRDSYSNQPQHF.

This clonotype was detected ten times or more. The chain has TRBV7-9 and TRBJ2-7; D may be TRBD2 (6 bases). This CDR3 comprises 13 residues. Trimming cost V 4 bases and J 7 bases, with 14 bases left between them. Germline values: CDR1 SEHNR, CDR2 FQNEAQ (reference sequence). The CDR3 here is CASSSDGTAEQYF. The CDR3 region has the DNA TGTGCCAGCAGCTCCGACGGGACTGCGGAGCAGTACTTC.

Judged by abundance, this clonotype is medium-sized. The CDR3 sequence: CASSQDGFLRTEAFF. CDR3 nucleotides: TGCGCCAGCAGCCAAGATGGCTTCCTGCGGACTGAAGCTTTCTTT. This chain links TRBV4-3 with TRBJ1-1; D uncertain. V was trimmed by 0 bases and J by 5 bases, leaving 13 bases between them. The germline V gene has CDR1 LGHNA and CDR2 YSLEER. The CDR3 length is 15 residues.

This clonotype was observed a few times. V gene TRBV20-1 combines with J gene TRBJ2-3; TRBD2 might be the D (5 bases). This CDR3 spans 15 amino acids. Germline V CDR1 and CDR2: DFQATT, SNEGSKA (reference sequence). Trimming cost V 3 bases and J 0 bases, with 13 bases left between them. The CDR3 loop is CSASTSGTSTDTQYF. The CDR3 DNA sequence: TGCAGTGCTAGTACCAGCGGAACTAGCACAGATACGCAGTATTTT.

Only a few counts were recorded for this clonotype. The chain's CDR3 is CASSYQGPNSPLHF. CDR3 sequence (DNA): TGTGCCAGCAGTTACCAGGGACCAAATTCACCCCTCCACTTT. The chain recombines TRBV6-5 with TRBJ1-6; D perhaps matches TRBD1 (5 bases). The V gene lost 2 bases and the J gene lost 7 bases, with 9 bases spanning the gap. The CDR3 totals 14 residues. From germline, CDR1 is MNHEY and CDR2 SVGAGI.

The J gene is TRBJ1-6, the V gene TRBV7-8; 11 bases are shared with TRBD1. J was trimmed by 8 bases and V by 5 bases; bases with no gene match: 8. Germline CDR1 is SGHVS and CDR2 is FQNEAQ. This CDR3 contains 16 residues. CDR3 residues: CASSPWTGGSHSPLHF. DNA of the CDR3: TGTGCCAGCAGCCCGTGGACAGGGGGCTCCCATTCACCCCTCCACTTT.

The V and J genes are TRBV7-3 and TRBJ2-2; TRBD1 matches at 7 bases. Germline CDR1 SGHTA, CDR2 FQGTGA. V lost 5 bases and J lost 5; bases outside the gene matches: 8. This CDR3 contains 15 residues. DNA of the CDR3: TGTGCCAGCAGCAAAAACAGGGGAGAGACCGGGGAGCTGTTTTTT. Amino acid sequence: CASSKNRGETGELFF.

This clonotype was seen many times. The J gene is TRBJ2-3, the V gene TRBV6-2 or TRBV6-3; D perhaps matches TRBD2 (6 bases). V was clipped by 7 bases and J by 5 bases, with 16 bases between them. Germline V gene data show CDR1 as MNHEY and CDR2 as SVGEGT. The CDR3 has 14 residues. The CDR3 DNA reads TGTGCCAGCACCCTTAGGCGGGGAGGAGATACGCAGTATTTT. This translates into CASTLRRGGDTQYF.

By its share, this clonotype is medium-sized. The V gene is TRBV29-1, the J gene TRBJ2-1; D might be TRBD1 (6 bases). Germline CDR1 reads SQVTM; CDR2 reads ANQGSEA. There are 13 residues in the CDR3. With 4 bases removed from V and 6 bases from J, the gap between germline ends came to 13 bases. Here the CDR3 reads CSVGLRGVNEQFF. The CDR3 nucleotides are TGCAGCGTTGGCCTCAGGGGAGTCAATGAGCAGTTCTTC.

CDR3 bases: TGTGCCAGCAGCGGTCGGCCCACCGGGGAGCTGTTTTTT. Amino acids: CASSGRPTGELFF. The rearrangement uses TRBV7-6 and TRBJ2-2; D gene uncertain. CDR3 length: 13 amino acids. V lost 5 bases and J lost 4, with 8 bases in between. From germline, CDR1 is SGHVS and CDR2 FNYEAQ.

The gene calls are TRBV28 and TRBJ2-5, with D possibly being TRBD1 (6 bases). The V and J ends lost 4 bases and 5 bases respectively, with 17 bases between them. CDR3 length: 15 residues. Germline loops: CDR1 MDHEN, CDR2 SYDVKM. The CDR3 loop reads CASSYRGARGETQYF. In nucleotides, the CDR3 is TGTGCCAGCAGTTATAGGGGAGCCAGGGGCGAGACCCAGTACTTC.

Regarding this clonotype: One end of the junction does not line up with germline, which may come from a read error. This chain connects TRBV5-6 to TRBJ2-3; 8 bases match TRBD1. Germline V gene sequence: CDR1 SGHDT, CDR2 YYEEEE. This CDR3 region has 13 residues. The CDR3 region has the DNA TGTGCCAGCAGCGGAGGGGGGACAGGAGAGGAGAATTTT. This translates into CASSGGGTGEENF.

The CDR3 DNA reads as TGTGCCAGCAGCTTAGGTGGCGCCGGGGAGCTGTTTTTT. Its protein is CASSLGGAGELFF. V gene TRBV11-2 combines with J gene TRBJ2-2; D not resolved. Germline V gene data show CDR1 as SGHAT and CDR2 as FQNNGV. The CDR3 runs 13 residues. Trimming took 1 base from V and 6 from J, leaving 6 bases between them.

In its sample, this clonotype was seen a few times. This chain uses TRBV7-6 with TRBJ2-1; TRBD2 might be the D (6 bases). This CDR3 comprises 13 residues. V was shortened by 5 bases and J by 8 bases, with 13 bases between the two germline ends. Germline V gene data show CDR1 as SGHVS and CDR2 as FNYEAQ. The CDR3 nucleotides read TGTGCCAGCAGCACCGGGACTCTCGATGAGCAGTTCTTC. It codes for CASSTGTLDEQFF. The full variable domain, rest sourced from reference TRBV7-6 and TRBJ2-1, is GAGVSQSPRYKVTKRGQDVALRCDPISGHVSLYWYRQALGQGPEFLTYFNYEAQQDKSGLPNDRFSAERPEGSISTLTIQRTEQRDSAMYRCASSTGTLDEQFFGPGTRLTVL.

Ten or more counts support this clonotype. The CDR3 coding sequence is TGTGCCACCTCCACCGGGGAGCTGTTTTTT. This codes for CATSTGELFF. The chain combines TRBV28 with TRBJ2-2, with unresolved D. Germline CDR1 reads MDHEN; CDR2 reads SYDVKM. The CDR3 contains 10 residues. Trimming shortened V by 10 bases and J by 4 bases, and 4 bases separated the two germline ends. Full variable domain (missing parts from reference TRBV28 and TRBJ2-2): DVKVTQSSRYLVKRTGEKVFLECVQDMDHENMFWYRQDPGLGLRLIYFSYDVKMKEKGDIPEGYSVSREKKERFSLILESASTNQTSMYLCATSTGELFFGEGSRLTVL.

The V and J genes are TRBV6-1 and TRBJ1-1; 7 bases line up with TRBD1. V lost 6 bases and J lost 11; bases outside the gene matches: 12. Germline CDR1 MNHNS, CDR2 SASEGT. The CDR3 has 13 residues. In DNA, the CDR3 is TGTGCCAGCAGCTACAAAAGGGGGCCTTATGCTTTCTTT. Protein sequence: CASSYKRGPYAFF.